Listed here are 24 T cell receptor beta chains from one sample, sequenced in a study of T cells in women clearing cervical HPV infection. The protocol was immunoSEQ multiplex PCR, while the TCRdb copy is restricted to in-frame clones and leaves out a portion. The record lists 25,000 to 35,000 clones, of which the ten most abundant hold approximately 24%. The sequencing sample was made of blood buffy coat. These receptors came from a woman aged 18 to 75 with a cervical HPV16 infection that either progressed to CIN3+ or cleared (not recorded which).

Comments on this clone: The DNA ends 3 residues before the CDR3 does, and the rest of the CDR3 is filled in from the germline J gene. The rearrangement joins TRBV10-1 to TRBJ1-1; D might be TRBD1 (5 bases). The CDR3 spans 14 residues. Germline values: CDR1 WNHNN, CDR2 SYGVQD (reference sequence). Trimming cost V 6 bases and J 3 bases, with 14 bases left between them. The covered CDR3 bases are TGCGCCAGCAGCGCCGGGACTCGCTACACTGAA. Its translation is CASSAGTRYTE. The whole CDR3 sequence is CASSAGTRYTEAFF.

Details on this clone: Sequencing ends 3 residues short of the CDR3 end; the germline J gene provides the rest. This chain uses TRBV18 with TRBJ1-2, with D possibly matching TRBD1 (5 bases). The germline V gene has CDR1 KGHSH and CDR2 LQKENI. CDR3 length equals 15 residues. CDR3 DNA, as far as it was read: TGTGCCAGCTCCCCGCTAGCGGGACTCCAAGAGGCC. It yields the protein CASSPLAGLQEA. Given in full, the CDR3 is CASSPLAGLQEAYTF.

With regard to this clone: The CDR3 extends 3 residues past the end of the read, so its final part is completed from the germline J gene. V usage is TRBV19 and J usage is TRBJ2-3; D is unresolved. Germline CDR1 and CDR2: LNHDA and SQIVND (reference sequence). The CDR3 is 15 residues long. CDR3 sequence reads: CASSIVSPHSQTQYF. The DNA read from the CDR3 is TGTGCCAGTAGTATAGTGTCCCCTCACAGCCAGACG.

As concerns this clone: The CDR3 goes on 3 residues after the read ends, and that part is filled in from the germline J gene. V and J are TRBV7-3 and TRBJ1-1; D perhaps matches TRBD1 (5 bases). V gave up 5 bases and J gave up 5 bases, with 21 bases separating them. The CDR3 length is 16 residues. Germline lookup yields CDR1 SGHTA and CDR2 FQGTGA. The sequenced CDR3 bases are TGTGCCAGCAGCGCCACAGGTGTGGGGTCAGGGACTGAA. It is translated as CASSATGVGSGTE. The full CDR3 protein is CASSATGVGSGTEAFF.

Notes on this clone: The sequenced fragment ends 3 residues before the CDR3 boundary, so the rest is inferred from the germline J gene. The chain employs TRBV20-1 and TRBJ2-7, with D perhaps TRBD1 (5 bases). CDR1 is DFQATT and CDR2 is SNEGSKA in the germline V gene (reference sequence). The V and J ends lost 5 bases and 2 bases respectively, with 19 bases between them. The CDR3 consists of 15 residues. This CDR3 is CSAQRFGAKTYEQYF. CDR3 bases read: TGCAGTGCTCAGAGATTTGGGGCTAAGACCTACGAG.

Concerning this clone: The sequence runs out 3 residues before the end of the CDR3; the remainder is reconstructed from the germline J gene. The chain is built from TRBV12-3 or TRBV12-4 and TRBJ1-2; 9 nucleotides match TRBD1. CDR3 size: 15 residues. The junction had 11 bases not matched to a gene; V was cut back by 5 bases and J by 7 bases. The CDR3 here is CASSPGTGSTGGYTF. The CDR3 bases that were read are TGTGCCAGCAGTCCCGGGACAGGGAGTACTGGTGGC.

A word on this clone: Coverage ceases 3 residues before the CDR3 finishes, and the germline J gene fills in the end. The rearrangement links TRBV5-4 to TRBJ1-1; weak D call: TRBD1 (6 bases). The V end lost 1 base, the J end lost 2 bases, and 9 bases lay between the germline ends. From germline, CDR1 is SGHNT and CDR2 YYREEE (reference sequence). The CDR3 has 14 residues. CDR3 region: CASSLIRGNTEAFF. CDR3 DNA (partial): TGTGCCAGCAGCTTGATCAGGGGCAACACTGAA.

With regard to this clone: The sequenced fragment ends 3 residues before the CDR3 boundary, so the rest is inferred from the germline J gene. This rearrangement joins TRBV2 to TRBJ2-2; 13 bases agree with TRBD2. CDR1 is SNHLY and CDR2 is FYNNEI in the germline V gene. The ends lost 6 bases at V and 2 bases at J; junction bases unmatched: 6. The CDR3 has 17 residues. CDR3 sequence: CASSQGLAGTNTGELFF. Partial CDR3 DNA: TGTGCCAGCAGCCAGGGACTAGCGGGGACCAACACCGGGGAG.

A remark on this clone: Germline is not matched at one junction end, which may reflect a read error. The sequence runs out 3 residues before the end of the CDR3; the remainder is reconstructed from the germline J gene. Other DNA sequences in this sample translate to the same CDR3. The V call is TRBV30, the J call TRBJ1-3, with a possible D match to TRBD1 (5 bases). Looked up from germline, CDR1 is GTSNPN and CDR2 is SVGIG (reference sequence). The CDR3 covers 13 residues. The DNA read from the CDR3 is TGTGCCTGGAGTACAGGCTCTGGAAACACG. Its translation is CAWSTGSGNT. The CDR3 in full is CAWSTGSGNTIYF.

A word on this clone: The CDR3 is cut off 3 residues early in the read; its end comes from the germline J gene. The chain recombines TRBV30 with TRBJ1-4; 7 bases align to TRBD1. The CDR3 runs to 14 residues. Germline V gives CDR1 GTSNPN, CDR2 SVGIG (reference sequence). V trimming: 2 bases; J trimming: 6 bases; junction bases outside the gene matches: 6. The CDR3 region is CAWSPGTVDEKLFF. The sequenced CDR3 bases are TGTGCCTGGAGTCCCGGGACAGTGGATGAAAAA.

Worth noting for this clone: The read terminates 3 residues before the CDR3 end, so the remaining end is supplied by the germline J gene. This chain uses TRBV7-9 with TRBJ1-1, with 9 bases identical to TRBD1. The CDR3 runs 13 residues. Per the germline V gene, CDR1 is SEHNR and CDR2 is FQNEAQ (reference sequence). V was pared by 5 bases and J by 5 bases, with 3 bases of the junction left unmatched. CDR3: CASSPGTGTEAFF. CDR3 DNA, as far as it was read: TGTGCCAGCAGCCCAGGGACAGGGACTGAA.

This CDR3 is CASSIGGTARSGYEQYF. The CDR3 DNA, read in part, is TGTGCCAGTAGTATAGGGGGGACAGCCCGAAGCGGATACGAG. This chain links TRBV19 with TRBJ2-7; TRBD1 matches at 7 bases. The read terminates 3 residues before the CDR3 end, so the remaining end is supplied by the germline J gene. Trimming removed 1 base from V and 4 bases from J; junction bases left unmatched: 13. This CDR3 is 17 amino acids long. Germline CDR1 reads LNHDA; CDR2 reads SQIVND (reference sequence).

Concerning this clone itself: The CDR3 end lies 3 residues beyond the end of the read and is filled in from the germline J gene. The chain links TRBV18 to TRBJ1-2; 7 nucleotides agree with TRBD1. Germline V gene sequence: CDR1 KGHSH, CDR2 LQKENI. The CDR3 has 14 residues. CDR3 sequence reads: CASSPGGGADDYTF. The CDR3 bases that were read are TGTGCCAGCTCACCAGGAGGGGGCGCGGATGAC.

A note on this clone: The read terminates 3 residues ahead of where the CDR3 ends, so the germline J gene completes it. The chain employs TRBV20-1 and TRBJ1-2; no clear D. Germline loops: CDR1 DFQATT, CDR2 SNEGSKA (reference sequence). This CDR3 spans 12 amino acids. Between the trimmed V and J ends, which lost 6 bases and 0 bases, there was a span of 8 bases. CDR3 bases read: TGCAGTGCGATGGGCTCTAACTATGGC. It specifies CSAMGSNYG. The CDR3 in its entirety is CSAMGSNYGYTF.

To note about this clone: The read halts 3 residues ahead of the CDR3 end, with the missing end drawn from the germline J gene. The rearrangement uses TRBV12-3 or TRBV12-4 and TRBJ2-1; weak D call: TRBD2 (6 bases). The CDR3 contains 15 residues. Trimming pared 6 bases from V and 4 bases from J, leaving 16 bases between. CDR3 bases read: TGTGCCAGCAGATTGCGCGGGGCACCTTACAATGAG. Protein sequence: CASRLRGAPYNE. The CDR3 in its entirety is CASRLRGAPYNEQFF.

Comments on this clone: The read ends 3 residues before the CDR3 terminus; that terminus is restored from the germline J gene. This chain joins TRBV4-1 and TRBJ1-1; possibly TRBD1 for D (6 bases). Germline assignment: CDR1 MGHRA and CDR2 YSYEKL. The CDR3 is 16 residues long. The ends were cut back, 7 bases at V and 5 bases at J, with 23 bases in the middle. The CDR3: CASTMGGGRGRTEAFF. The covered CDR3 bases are TGCGCCAGCACAATGGGGGGGGGCAGGGGTAGAACTGAA.

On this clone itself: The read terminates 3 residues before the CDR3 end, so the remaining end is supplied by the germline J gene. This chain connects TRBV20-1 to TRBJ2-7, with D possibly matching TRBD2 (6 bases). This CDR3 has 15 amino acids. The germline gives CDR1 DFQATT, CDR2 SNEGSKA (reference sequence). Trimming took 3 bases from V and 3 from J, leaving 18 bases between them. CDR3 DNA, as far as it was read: TGCAGTGCTAGGTATAGCGACGGGGGAGGCTACGAG. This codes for CSARYSDGGGYE. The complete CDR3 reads CSARYSDGGGYEQYF.

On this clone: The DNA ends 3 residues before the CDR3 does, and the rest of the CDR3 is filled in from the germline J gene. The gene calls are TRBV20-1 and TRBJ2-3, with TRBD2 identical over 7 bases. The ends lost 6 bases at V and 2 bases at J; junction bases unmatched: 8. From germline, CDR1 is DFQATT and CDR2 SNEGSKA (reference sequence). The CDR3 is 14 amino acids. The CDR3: CSALLSGYTDTQYF. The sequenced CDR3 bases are TGCAGTGCCTTACTTAGCGGGTACACAGATACG.

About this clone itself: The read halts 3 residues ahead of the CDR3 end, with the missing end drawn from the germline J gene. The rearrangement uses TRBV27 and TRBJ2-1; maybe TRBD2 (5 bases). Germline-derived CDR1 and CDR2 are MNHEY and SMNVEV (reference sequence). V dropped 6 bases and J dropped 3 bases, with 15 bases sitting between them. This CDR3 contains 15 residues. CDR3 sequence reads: CASSRTPPDYNEQFF. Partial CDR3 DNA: TGTGCCAGCAGCAGGACTCCACCTGACTACAATGAG.

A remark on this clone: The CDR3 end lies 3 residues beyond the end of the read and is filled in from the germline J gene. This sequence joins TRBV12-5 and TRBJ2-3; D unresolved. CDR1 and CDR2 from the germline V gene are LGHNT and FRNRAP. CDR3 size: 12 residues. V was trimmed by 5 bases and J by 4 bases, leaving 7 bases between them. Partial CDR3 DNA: TGTGCTAGTGGTCCCCCCGCAGATACG. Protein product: CASGPPADT. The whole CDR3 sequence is CASGPPADTQYF.

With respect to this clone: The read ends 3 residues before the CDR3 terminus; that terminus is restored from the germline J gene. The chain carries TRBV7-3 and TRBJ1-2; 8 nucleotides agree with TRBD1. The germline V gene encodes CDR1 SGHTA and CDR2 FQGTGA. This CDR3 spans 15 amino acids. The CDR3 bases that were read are TGTGCCAGCAGCTTAAACGGACAGGGCGCAGATACC. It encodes CASSLNGQGADT. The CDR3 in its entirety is CASSLNGQGADTYTF.

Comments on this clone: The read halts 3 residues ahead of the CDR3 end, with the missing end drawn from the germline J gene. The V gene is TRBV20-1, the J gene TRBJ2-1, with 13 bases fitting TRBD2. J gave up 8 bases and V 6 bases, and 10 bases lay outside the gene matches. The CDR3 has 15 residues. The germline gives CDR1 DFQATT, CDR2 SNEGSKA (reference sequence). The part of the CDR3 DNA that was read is TGCAGTGCCCGTCGCGGGACTAGCGGGGAGCATGAG. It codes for CSARRGTSGEHE. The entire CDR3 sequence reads CSARRGTSGEHEQFF.

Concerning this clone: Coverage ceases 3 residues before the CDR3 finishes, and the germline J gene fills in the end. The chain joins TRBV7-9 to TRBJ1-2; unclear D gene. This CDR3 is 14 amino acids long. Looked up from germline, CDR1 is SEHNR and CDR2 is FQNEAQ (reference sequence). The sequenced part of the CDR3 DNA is TGTGCCAGCAGCTTAATGGAGGGCCCTTACGAC. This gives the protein CASSLMEGPYD. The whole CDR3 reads CASSLMEGPYDYTF. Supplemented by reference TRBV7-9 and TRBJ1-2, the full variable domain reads DTGVSQNPRHKITKRGQNVTFRCDPISEHNRLYWYRQTLGQGPEFLTYFQNEAQLEKSRLLSDRFSAERPKGSFSTLEIQRTEQGDSAMYLCASSLMEGPYDYTFGSGTRLTVV.

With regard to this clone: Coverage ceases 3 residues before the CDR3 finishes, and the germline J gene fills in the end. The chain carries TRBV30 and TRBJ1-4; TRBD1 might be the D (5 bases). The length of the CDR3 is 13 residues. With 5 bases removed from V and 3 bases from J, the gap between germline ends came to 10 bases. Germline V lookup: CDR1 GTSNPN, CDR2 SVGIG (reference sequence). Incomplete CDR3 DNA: TGTGCCTGGCGGGGGGATGCTAATGAAAAA. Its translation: CAWRGDANEK. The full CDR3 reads CAWRGDANEKLFF. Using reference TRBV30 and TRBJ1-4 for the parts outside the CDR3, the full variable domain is SQTIHQWPATLVQPVGSPLSLECTVEGTSNPNLYWYRQAAGRGLQLLFYSVGIGQISSEVPQNLSASRPQDRQFILSSKKLLLSDSGFYLCAWRGDANEKLFFGSGTQLSVL.